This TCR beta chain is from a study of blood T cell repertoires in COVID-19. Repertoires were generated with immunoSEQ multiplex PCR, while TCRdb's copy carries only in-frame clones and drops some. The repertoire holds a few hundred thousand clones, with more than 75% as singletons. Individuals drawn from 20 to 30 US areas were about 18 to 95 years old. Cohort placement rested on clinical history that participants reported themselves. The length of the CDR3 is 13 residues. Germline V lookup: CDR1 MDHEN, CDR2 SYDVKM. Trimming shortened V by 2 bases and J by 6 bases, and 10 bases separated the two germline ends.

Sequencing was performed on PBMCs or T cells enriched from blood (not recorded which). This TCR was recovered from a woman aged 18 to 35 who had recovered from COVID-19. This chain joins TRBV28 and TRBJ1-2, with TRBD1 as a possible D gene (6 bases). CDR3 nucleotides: TGTGCCAGCAGTTTAGGGGGCGCGGATGGCTACACCTTC. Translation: CASSLGGADGYTF.